This passage covers 27 T cell receptor beta chains from one sample sequenced in a study of cytomegalovirus exposure and HLA in healthy donors. Repertoires were generated with immunoSEQ multiplex PCR, while TCRdb's copy carries only in-frame clones and drops some. The table has some 170,000 clones, approximately 86% seen once. The sample consisted of PBMCs. These receptors all stem from a man between 25 and 39 years old in good health and CMV-seropositive.

This clone was counted a single time. This CDR3 is CASFFGVSGNTIYF. The CDR3 region has the DNA TGTGCCAGCTTCTTCGGGGTCTCTGGAAACACCATATATTTT. The chain is built from TRBV2 and TRBJ1-3; D remains ambiguous. Trimming shortened V by 8 bases and J by 0 bases, and 11 bases separated the two germline ends. CDR1 is SNHLY and CDR2 is FYNNEI in the germline V gene. The CDR3 extends over 14 amino acids.

The chain joins TRBV7-8 to TRBJ2-1, with 9 bases lining up with TRBD1. Germline V lookup: CDR1 SGHVS, CDR2 FQNEAQ. The CDR3 is 14 residues long. Trimming at V came to 5 bases and at J to 4 bases, leaving 3 bases not matched to a gene. The CDR3 DNA is TGTGCCAGCAGCCCAGGGACAGGGTACAATGAGCAGTTCTTC. This sequence encodes CASSPGTGYNEQFF.

This clone was counted a single time. The V call is TRBV28, the J call TRBJ2-4; D is unclear. Germline V gene sequence: CDR1 MDHEN, CDR2 SYDVKM. V was clipped by 6 bases and J by 0 bases, with 15 bases between them. The CDR3 has 16 residues. CDR3 sequence reads: CASSPRSYLAKNIQYF. In DNA form, the CDR3 reads TGTGCCAGCAGCCCCCGGTCCTATTTAGCCAAAAACATTCAGTACTTC.

V gene TRBV5-5 combines with J gene TRBJ2-5; tentative D call: TRBD2 (6 bases). Germline V gives CDR1 SGHKS, CDR2 YYEKEE (reference sequence). Deletions cut 3 bases from V and 4 bases from J, with 10 bases between. The CDR3 extends over 13 amino acids. CDR3 region: CASSSPGLETQYF. The CDR3 coding sequence is TGTGCCAGCAGCTCTCCGGGACTAGAGACCCAGTACTTC.

The chain links TRBV6-1 to TRBJ2-3; TRBD1 agrees at 11 bases. Germline assignment: CDR1 MNHNS and CDR2 SASEGT. V lost 4 bases and J lost 3; bases outside the gene matches: 3. The CDR3 loop spans 15 amino acids. The CDR3 region is CASSGGQGGTDTQYF. CDR3 nucleotides: TGTGCCAGCAGTGGGGGACAGGGGGGGACAGATACGCAGTATTTT.

This sequence joins TRBV4-3 and TRBJ2-3; D possibly corresponds to TRBD1 (6 bases). The V end was cut by 1 base, the J end by 10 bases, with 27 bases between. Germline V gene lookup returns CDR1 LGHNA and CDR2 YSLEER. CDR3 length: 18 residues. In DNA, the CDR3 is TGCGCCAGCAGCCAAGGAGGGGTGGGGGCCGGGGTCTTGGGGGCGCAGTATTTT. Translation gives CASSQGGVGAGVLGAQYF.

The rearrangement joins TRBV4-3 to TRBJ2-1; 8 bases map to TRBD2. Germline V CDR1 and CDR2: LGHNA, YSLEER. V shed 0 bases and J 3 bases; nucleotides not matched to a gene: 7. The length of the CDR3 is 17 residues. CDR3 region: CASSQDTGSGNYNEQFF. In DNA form, the CDR3 reads TGCGCCAGCAGCCAAGATACGGGTAGCGGGAACTACAATGAGCAGTTCTTC.

V usage is TRBV2 and J usage is TRBJ1-5; tentative D call: TRBD1 (5 bases). Looked up from germline, CDR1 is SNHLY and CDR2 is FYNNEI. V lost 5 bases and J 8 bases, leaving 19 bases between the germline ends. This CDR3 is 15 amino acids long. CDR3 nucleotide sequence: TGTGCCAGCAGTCGGGGGGTCGGGGGGACGGAGCCCCAGCATTTT. It is translated as CASSRGVGGTEPQHF.

The chain has TRBV4-3 and TRBJ2-7; 7 positions agree with TRBD2. V trimming: 4 bases; J trimming: 0 bases; junction bases outside the gene matches: 12. From germline, CDR1 is LGHNA and CDR2 YSLEER. This CDR3 has 17 amino acids. Written as DNA, the CDR3 is TGCGCCAGCAGCCGAGAGGAACTAGCGCAGAGCTCCTACGAGCAGTACTTC. Translation: CASSREELAQSSYEQYF.

V is TRBV4-3 and J is TRBJ2-6, with D uncertain. V shed 0 bases and J shed 6 bases, with 12 bases lying between them. The CDR3 spans 16 residues. Germline V gene lookup returns CDR1 LGHNA and CDR2 YSLEER. The CDR3 region has the DNA TGCGCCAGCAGCCAAGATAGAATATCCTCGGCCAACGTCCTGACTTTC. Translation: CASSQDRISSANVLTF.

The J gene is TRBJ2-3, the V gene TRBV13, with a tentative D call TRBD2 (6 bases). The V end was cut by 3 bases, the J end by 5 bases, with 9 bases between. Germline CDR1 and CDR2: PRHDT and FYEKMQ (reference sequence). The CDR3 consists of 13 residues. The CDR3 region has the DNA TGTGCCAGCAGCTTGGGGGGATTAGATACGCAGTATTTT. The encoded protein is CASSLGGLDTQYF.

The chain uses TRBV29-1 and TRBJ1-5; 7 nucleotides line up with TRBD1. Germline values: CDR1 SQVTM, CDR2 ANQGSEA. The CDR3 has 17 residues. The V and J ends lost 5 bases and 1 base, in that order; junction bases with no gene match: 14. CDR3 amino acids: CSVTTGRHGASNQPQHF. The CDR3 DNA reads TGCAGCGTTACGACAGGGAGGCACGGCGCGAGCAATCAGCCCCAGCATTTT. The full variable domain, rest sourced from reference TRBV29-1 and TRBJ1-5, is SAVISQKPSRDICQRGTSLTIQCQVDSQVTMMFWYRQQPGQSLTLIATANQGSEATYESGFVIDKFPISRPNLTFSTLTVSNMSPEDSSIYLCSVTTGRHGASNQPQHFGDGTRLSIL.

The genes are TRBV2 and TRBJ1-5; D not certain. Trimming took 7 bases from V and 4 from J, leaving 14 bases between them. The CDR3 is 14 residues long. Germline CDR1 and CDR2: SNHLY and FYNNEI. The CDR3 DNA is TGTGCCAGCATGAGGAGTCAGAATAATCAGCCCCAGCATTTT. The encoded protein is CASMRSQNNQPQHF.

The rearrangement joins TRBV11-2 to TRBJ2-7, with TRBD2 as a possible D gene (5 bases). CDR1 and CDR2 from the germline V gene are SGHAT and FQNNGV. V was pared by 5 bases and J by 3 bases, with 17 bases between. The CDR3 length is 15 residues. The CDR3 DNA sequence: TGTGCCAGCAGCGATCCACGGACGGGATTCTACGAGCAGTACTTC. Protein sequence: CASSDPRTGFYEQYF. Combining the CDR3 with reference TRBV11-2 and TRBJ2-7 gives the whole variable domain EAGVAQSPRYKIIEKRQSVAFWCNPISGHATLYWYQQILGQGPKLLIQFQNNGVVDDSQLPKDRFSAERLKGVDSTLKIQPAKLEDSAVYLCASSDPRTGFYEQYFGPGTRLTVT.

The chain carries TRBV6-1 and TRBJ2-1, with TRBD1 matching 7 bases. CDR3 size: 16 residues. CDR1 and CDR2 (germline): MNHNS, SASEGT. Germline trimming cut 4 bases from V and 12 bases from J; bases unmatched to any gene: 18. The CDR3, as DNA: TGTGCCAGCAGTGGTCTGGGACAGTCGCTACCGTTTGGGCAGTTCTTC. Its protein is CASSGLGQSLPFGQFF.

With regard to this clone: The sample holds other DNA sequences that translate to the same CDR3. The genes are TRBV7-2 and TRBJ2-7; TRBD2 matches at 9 bases. With V trimmed by 1 base and J by 3 bases, 1 base remained unmatched. The CDR3 loop spans 14 amino acids. The germline gives CDR1 SGHTA, CDR2 FQGNSA. The CDR3 DNA sequence: TGTGCCAGCAGCTTAGGGCGGGGGGGCTACGAGCAGTACTTC. Translating gives CASSLGRGGYEQYF.

The rearrangement links TRBV2 to TRBJ2-3; the D gene is possibly TRBD2 (6 bases). The ends were cut back, 3 bases at V and 11 bases at J, with 18 bases in the middle. Per germline, CDR1 SNHLY and CDR2 FYNNEI. The CDR3 extends over 14 amino acids. For the CDR3, the DNA is TGTGCCAGCAGTGAGATCGTCGGAGGGGTTGAGCAGTATTTT. This sequence encodes CASSEIVGGVEQYF.

The gene calls are TRBV25-1 and TRBJ2-5, with a tentative D call TRBD2 (7 bases). The germline V gene encodes CDR1 MGHDK and CDR2 SYGVNS. The CDR3 extends over 15 amino acids. Trimming left V 3 bases short and J 6 bases short, with 17 bases between. In DNA form, the CDR3 reads TGTGCCAGCAGTGAGGGGGGGGCAGTTGAAAAGACCCAGTACTTC. Its protein product is CASSEGGAVEKTQYF.

The chain employs TRBV7-6 and TRBJ2-1, with 8 nucleotides matching TRBD2. CDR3 length equals 16 residues. Germline trimming cut 5 bases from V and 6 bases from J; bases unmatched to any gene: 12. The V gene's germline CDR1 is SGHVS and CDR2 FNYEAQ. The CDR3 protein is CASSPSTARGANEQFF. The CDR3 coding sequence is TGTGCCAGCAGCCCGTCCACTGCGCGGGGGGCCAATGAGCAGTTCTTC.

The chain couples TRBV5-1 to TRBJ2-3; 12 bases are a match to TRBD2. V lost 0 bases and J lost 2; bases outside the gene matches: 7. Germline lookup yields CDR1 SGHRS and CDR2 YFSETQ. CDR3 length equals 18 residues. The CDR3 coding sequence is TGCGCCAGCAGCTTGGCGACTAGCGGGGGACGGGACACAGATACGCAGTATTTT. Amino acid sequence: CASSLATSGGRDTDTQYF.

The chain combines TRBV9 with TRBJ1-2; 10 nucleotides line up with TRBD1. The CDR3 runs to 16 residues. V shed 3 bases, J shed 3 bases, and the junction held 8 bases outside the gene matches. CDR1 is SGDLS and CDR2 is YYNGEE in the germline V gene. CDR3 bases: TGTGCCAGCAGCGCCAGGAGGGGACAGGGGCACTATGGCTACACCTTC. Its translation: CASSARRGQGHYGYTF.

The chain has TRBV7-9 and TRBJ2-1; weak D call: TRBD1 (5 bases). The CDR3 is made up of 13 amino acids. Germline CDR1 is SEHNR and CDR2 is FQNEAQ (reference sequence). Deletions cut 4 bases from V and 12 bases from J, with 16 bases between. CDR3 nucleotides: TGTGCCAGCAGCTCGCTATTTTGGGGCAGGCAGTTCTTC. Its protein is CASSSLFWGRQFF.

This clone was detected only once. The chain combines TRBV4-3 with TRBJ1-1; weak D call: TRBD1 (6 bases). The CDR3 sequence is 15 residues long. The V end lost 1 base, the J end lost 1 base, and 10 bases lay between the germline ends. Germline V CDR1 and CDR2: LGHNA, YSLEER. CDR3 nucleotide sequence: TGCGCCAGCAGCCAAGCAGGGGCGGAGAACACTGAAGCTTTCTTT. Residues: CASSQAGAENTEAFF.

The V call is TRBV5-1, the J call TRBJ2-1, with D maybe TRBD2 (6 bases). Per the germline V gene, CDR1 is SGHRS and CDR2 is YFSETQ. V was cut by 5 bases and J by 3 bases, with 12 bases left in between. CDR3 length: 14 amino acids. The CDR3 DNA reads TGCGCCAGCAGTGGGGGGACGATCTACAATGAGCAGTTCTTC. Translation: CASSGGTIYNEQFF.

The chain couples TRBV2 to TRBJ1-5; tentative D call: TRBD1 (5 bases). Germline CDR1 and CDR2: SNHLY and FYNNEI. There are 14 residues in the CDR3. With 11 bases removed from V and 2 bases from J, the gap between germline ends came to 16 bases. The CDR3: CASHGLRGNQPQHF. CDR3 bases: TGTGCCTCCCACGGGCTCAGGGGCAATCAGCCCCAGCATTTT.

V usage is TRBV7-2 and J usage is TRBJ2-3, with D possibly TRBD1 on 6 matching bases. Germline V lookup: CDR1 SGHTA, CDR2 FQGNSA. V lost 4 bases and J lost 6, with 17 bases in between. The length of the CDR3 is 15 residues. CDR3 amino acids: CASSYRLGGRDTQYF. For the CDR3, the DNA is TGTGCCAGCAGCTACCGTCTAGGGGGTCGGGATACGCAGTATTTT.

The chain links TRBV10-1 to TRBJ2-2, with D unresolved. With 3 bases removed from V and 1 base from J, the gap between germline ends came to 6 bases. CDR1 and CDR2 (germline): WNHNN, SYGVQD (reference sequence). CDR3 size: 14 residues. The CDR3, as DNA: TGCGCCAGCAGTGATACCGGGAACACCGGGGAGCTGTTTTTT. Translation gives CASSDTGNTGELFF.